This record concerns one T cell receptor beta chain sequence. Its antigen has not been determined. Base quality data are lacking; no much larger clone is found one base away. This entry comes from a study of blood T cell repertoires in COVID-19 (TCRdb year 2020). Regarding the complete study: Samples from collaborators originated in the United States, Italy and Spain and spanned both the acute and convalescent phases of COVID-19. Where available, HLA class I and class II types were taken from metadata supplied by the sample provider and were not determined by assay-based typing. Samples were obtained from the ongoing ImmuneRACE study (first 160 participants) and from over 1,000 subjects provided by 6 global collaborators. The dataset comprised deeply sampled blood TCRbeta repertoires from subjects exposed to, actively infected with, or recovered from COVID-19. The repertoires were made available in a free public database intended to serve as a resource for research on the immune response to SARS-CoV-2. The prospective study material was composed of cDNA or gDNA derived from T cells, B-cell-depleted T cells, or PBMCs. Nearly every sample came with metadata listing a de-identified subject ID, COVID-19 status, age in years and sex. General findings and caveats noted by the study authors: Clinical and demographic metadata were provided uncurated, with the amount varying by source and participant.

CDR1 and CDR2, looked up from the germline V gene (reference sequence), are LNHDA and SQIVND. V loses 7 bases of germline sequence and J loses 1 base, and the interval between the two ends is 22 bases. The CDR3 measures 17 amino acids from cysteine to phenylalanine. The retained sequence is limited to the CDR3, 51 bases, with the frame set at the first base. Each collaborating institution followed its own protocols to collect whole blood in K2EDTA tubes. Collaborator samples were shipped for TCRbeta analysis as frozen whole blood, isolated PBMCs, or DNA extracted from either sample type. TCRbeta CDR3 regions were amplified from genomic DNA by means of the immunoSEQ Assay, a bias-controlled multiplex PCR. The study's own analysis went as follows. Within the assay, amplification of reference gene primers was used to estimate how many nucleated cells each sample contained. To quantify the absolute abundance of each unique TCRbeta CDR3 rearrangement, sequence reads were collapsed and filtered. For each sample, productive Simpson clonality was calculated as the square root of Simpson's diversity index over productive rearrangements. The table comes from immuneACCESS by way of TCRdb, which keeps in-frame sequences with V and J called. Part of the clones is missing from these tables; in studies checked, under half for an unresolved V gene and the rest for unknown reasons. Clonal size and the V and J genes are those of that table, whereas D and trimming came from the DNA. The table for this sample lists about 88,000 clones; around nine tenths of them were counted only once. Jointly, the top ten make up 2.9% of the sample.

What was sequenced was peripheral blood. The V and J genes are TRBV19 and TRBJ1-1, with TRBD1 tentatively as D gene (6 bases match). The sequence was obtained from a woman of 80 years or more with acute or convalescent COVID-19. The CDR3 loop reads CASTSRKQGGRNTEAFF. The DNA sequence follows: TGTGCCAGTACCTCTAGAAAACAGGGAGGGAGGAACACTGAAGCTTTCTTT.